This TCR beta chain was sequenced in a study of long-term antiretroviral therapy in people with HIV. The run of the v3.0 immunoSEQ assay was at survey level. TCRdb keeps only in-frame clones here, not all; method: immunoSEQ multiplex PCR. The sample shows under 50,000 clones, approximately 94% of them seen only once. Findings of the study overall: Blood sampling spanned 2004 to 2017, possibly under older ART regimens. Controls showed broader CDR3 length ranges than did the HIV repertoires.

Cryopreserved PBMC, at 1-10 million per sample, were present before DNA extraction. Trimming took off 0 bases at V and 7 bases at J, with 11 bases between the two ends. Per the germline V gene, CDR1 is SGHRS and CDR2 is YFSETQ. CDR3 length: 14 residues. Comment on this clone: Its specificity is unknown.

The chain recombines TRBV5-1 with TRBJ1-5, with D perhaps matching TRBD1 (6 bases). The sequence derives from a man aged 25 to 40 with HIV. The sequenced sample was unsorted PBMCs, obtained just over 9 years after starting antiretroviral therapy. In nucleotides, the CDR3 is TGCGCCAGCAGCTTGGAGGGGGGAAGCCAGCCCCAGCATTTT. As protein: CASSLEGGSQPQHF.